This paragraph covers one T cell receptor (beta chain) sequence. These data come from a study of blood T cell repertoires in COVID-19. This CDR3 is built from 15 residues. The V end was cut by 2 bases, the J end by 4 bases, with 12 bases between. Looked up from germline, CDR1 is MNHNY and CDR2 is SVGAGI (reference sequence). TCRdb's table, derived via immunoSEQ multiplex PCR, lists solely in-frame clones and lacks some. The table lists roughly 500,000 clones, approximately 85% of them singletons. This TCR was recovered from a human donor in a cohort sampled during active COVID-19. The sample was peripheral blood. The gene calls are TRBV6-6 and TRBJ1-5; possible D gene TRBD1, 5 bases. CDR3 protein: CASSYKTAYNQPQHF. CDR3 nucleotides: TGTGCCAGCAGTTACAAGACAGCCTATAATCAGCCCCAGCATTTT.